A selection of T cell receptor gamma chains follows, all from one sample in a study of Vδ1+ human thymocytes. TCRdb called clones anew from the multiplex PCR reads with CATT. The sample records about 36,000 gamma-chain clones, 20% to 25% being singletons. Input material: Vdelta1+ gamma-delta thymocytes from the thymus. The receptors come from a girl in the first two years of life who had congenital heart surgery. The CDR3 runs from the conserved cysteine through the conserved F or W. Fields, in order: V gene, clone size, J gene, CDR3 protein, CDR3 DNA. Clone size, where shown, is once, few, many, or a class for clones that have expanded.

V gene: TRGV3; clone size: NA; J gene: TRGJ1/TRGJ2; CDR3 protein: CATWDGPMRYKKLF; CDR3 DNA: TGTGCCACCTGGGACGGTCCTATGAGATATAAGAAACTCTTT
V gene: TRGV9; clone size: medium-sized; J gene: TRGJ1/TRGJ2; CDR3 protein: CALWEVRKKLF; CDR3 DNA: TGTGCCTTGTGGGAGGTGCGGAAGAAACTCTTT
V gene: TRGV5; clone size: NA; J gene: TRGJ1/TRGJ2; CDR3 protein: CATWDRRGEKLF; CDR3 DNA: TGTGCCACCTGGGACAGGCGAGGAGAGAAACTCTTT
V gene: TRGV4; clone size: once; J gene: TRGJ1/TRGJ2; CDR3 protein: CATWDISGGYKKLF; CDR3 DNA: TGTGCCACCTGGGATATCTCCGGCGGGTATAAGAAACTCTTT
V gene: TRGV5; clone size: NA; J gene: TRGJ1/TRGJ2; CDR3 protein: CATWDRRRNYYKKLF; CDR3 DNA: TGTGCCACCTGGGACAGGCGCAGGAATTATTATAAGAAACTCTTT
V gene: TRGV8; clone size: NA; J gene: TRGJ1/TRGJ2; CDR3 protein: CATWDRRIRYKKLF; CDR3 DNA: TGTGCCACCTGGGATAGGCGGATTCGTTATAAGAAACTCTTT
V gene: TRGV2; clone size: few; J gene: TRGJ1/TRGJ2; CDR3 protein: CATWDGPSQKKLF; CDR3 DNA: TGTGCCACCTGGGACGGGCCGAGCCAGAAGAAACTCTTT
V gene: TRGV4; clone size: NA; J gene: TRGJ1/TRGJ2; CDR3 protein: CATWESLGKKLF; CDR3 DNA: TGTGCCACCTGGGAGTCCCTGGGTAAGAAACTCTTT
V gene: TRGV9; clone size: NA; J gene: TRGJ1/TRGJ2; CDR3 protein: CALWEGWSLRLYYKKLF; CDR3 DNA: TGTGCCTTGTGGGAGGGTTGGAGTCTCCGGCTCTATTATAAGAAACTCTTT
V gene: TRGV9; clone size: NA; J gene: TRGJ1/TRGJ2; CDR3 protein: CALWEYTNYYKKLF; CDR3 DNA: TGTGCCTTGTGGGAGTACACGAATTATTATAAGAAACTCTTT
V gene: TRGV2; clone size: few; J gene: TRGJ1/TRGJ2; CDR3 protein: CATWDGITYYKKLF; CDR3 DNA: TGTGCCACCTGGGACGGCATAACTTATTATAAGAAACTCTTT
V gene: TRGV4; clone size: NA; J gene: TRGJ1/TRGJ2; CDR3 protein: CATWDGRKKLF; CDR3 DNA: TGTGCCACCTGGGATGGGCGGAAGAAACTCTTT
V gene: TRGV9; clone size: few; J gene: TRGJP2; CDR3 protein: CAFHSSDWIKTF; CDR3 DNA: TGTGCCTTTCATAGTAGTGATTGGATCAAGACGTTT
V gene: TRGV3; clone size: NA; J gene: TRGJ1/TRGJ2; CDR3 protein: CATWDRGRVCKKLF; CDR3 DNA: TGTGCCACCTGGGACAGGGGGCGGGTGTGTAAGAAACTCTTT
V gene: TRGV2; clone size: NA; J gene: TRGJ1/TRGJ2; CDR3 protein: CATWRAYYKKLF; CDR3 DNA: TGTGCCACCTGGAGAGCTTATTATAAGAAACTCTTT
V gene: TRGV2; clone size: NA; J gene: TRGJ1/TRGJ2; CDR3 protein: CATWDPSGNYKKLF; CDR3 DNA: TGTGCCACCTGGGACCCCTCGGGGAATTATAAGAAACTCTTT
V gene: TRGV2; clone size: few; J gene: TRGJ1/TRGJ2; CDR3 protein: CATWDEPWGYKKLF; CDR3 DNA: TGTGCCACCTGGGACGAACCTTGGGGATATAAGAAACTCTTT
V gene: TRGV8; clone size: few; J gene: TRGJ1/TRGJ2; CDR3 protein: CATWEMTKWKLF; CDR3 DNA: TGTGCCACCTGGGAAATGACTAAGTGGAAACTCTTT
V gene: TRGV9; clone size: few; J gene: TRGJ1/TRGJ2; CDR3 protein: CALWEGPQTPPNYYKKLF; CDR3 DNA: TGTGCCTTGTGGGAGGGACCACAAACCCCTCCGAATTATTATAAGAAACTCTTT
V gene: TRGV8; clone size: NA; J gene: TRGJ1/TRGJ2; CDR3 protein: CATWDDARKKLF; CDR3 DNA: TGTGCCACCTGGGACGACGCGCGGAAGAAACTCTTT
V gene: TRGV4; clone size: NA; J gene: TRGJ1/TRGJ2; CDR3 protein: CATWDGLYYKKLF; CDR3 DNA: TGTGCCACCTGGGATGGGTTATATTATAAGAAACTCTTT
V gene: TRGV9; clone size: few; J gene: TRGJ1/TRGJ2; CDR3 protein: CALWEARWKKLF; CDR3 DNA: TGTGCCTTGTGGGAGGCGCGGTGGAAGAAACTCTTT
V gene: TRGV4; clone size: few; J gene: TRGJP2; CDR3 protein: CATWDAGSDWIKTF; CDR3 DNA: TGTGCCACCTGGGATGCGGGTAGTGATTGGATCAAGACGTTT
V gene: TRGV8; clone size: medium-sized; J gene: TRGJ1/TRGJ2; CDR3 protein: CATWDIYYKKLF; CDR3 DNA: TGTGCCACCTGGGATATTTATTATAAGAAACTCTTT
V gene: TRGV9; clone size: few; J gene: TRGJ1/TRGJ2; CDR3 protein: CALWDRHYKKLF; CDR3 DNA: TGTGCCTTGTGGGACCGACATTATAAGAAACTCTTT
V gene: TRGV9; clone size: few; J gene: TRGJ1/TRGJ2; CDR3 protein: CALWSPPKEKLF; CDR3 DNA: TGTGCCTTGTGGAGTCCCCCGAAAGAGAAACTCTTT
V gene: TRGV2; clone size: NA; J gene: TRGJ1/TRGJ2; CDR3 protein: CATWDGPGRYKKLF; CDR3 DNA: TGTGCCACCTGGGACGGGCCGGGGAGGTATAAGAAACTCTTT
V gene: TRGV4; clone size: few; J gene: TRGJ1/TRGJ2; CDR3 protein: CATWDGLELLF; CDR3 DNA: TGTGCCACCTGGGATGGACTCGAATTACTCTTT
V gene: TRGV4; clone size: NA; J gene: TRGJ1/TRGJ2; CDR3 protein: CATWDGVGYKKLF; CDR3 DNA: TGTGCCACCTGGGATGGGGTGGGGTATAAGAAACTCTTT
V gene: TRGV4; clone size: few; J gene: TRGJ1/TRGJ2; CDR3 protein: CATWDERYKKLF; CDR3 DNA: TGTGCCACCTGGGACGAACGGTATAAGAAACTCTTT
V gene: TRGV4; clone size: few; J gene: TRGJP2; CDR3 protein: CATWDGESSDWIKTF; CDR3 DNA: TGTGCCACCTGGGATGGGGAAAGTAGTGATTGGATCAAGACGTTT